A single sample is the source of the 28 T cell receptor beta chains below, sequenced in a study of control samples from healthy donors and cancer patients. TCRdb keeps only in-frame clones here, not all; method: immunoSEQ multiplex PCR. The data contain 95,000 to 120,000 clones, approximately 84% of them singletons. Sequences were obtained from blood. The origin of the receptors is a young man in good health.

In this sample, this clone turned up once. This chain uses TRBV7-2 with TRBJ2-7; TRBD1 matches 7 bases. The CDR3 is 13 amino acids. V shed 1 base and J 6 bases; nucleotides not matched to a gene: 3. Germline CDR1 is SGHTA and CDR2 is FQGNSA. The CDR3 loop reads CASSLETGFEQYF. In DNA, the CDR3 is TGTGCCAGCAGCTTAGAGACAGGGTTCGAGCAGTACTTC.

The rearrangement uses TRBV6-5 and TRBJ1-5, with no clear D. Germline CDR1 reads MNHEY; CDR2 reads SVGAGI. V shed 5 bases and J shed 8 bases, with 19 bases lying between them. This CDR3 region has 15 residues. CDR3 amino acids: CASSPGVAQKKPQHF. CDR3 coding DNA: TGTGCCAGCAGTCCCGGGGTGGCGCAAAAGAAGCCCCAGCATTTT.

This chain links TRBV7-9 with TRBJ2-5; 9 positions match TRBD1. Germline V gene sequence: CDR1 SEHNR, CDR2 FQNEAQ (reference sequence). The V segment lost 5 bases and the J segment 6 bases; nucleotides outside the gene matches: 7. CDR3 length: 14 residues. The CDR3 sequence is CASSQRQGEKTQYF. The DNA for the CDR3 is TGTGCCAGCAGCCAACGACAGGGGGAAAAGACCCAGTACTTC.

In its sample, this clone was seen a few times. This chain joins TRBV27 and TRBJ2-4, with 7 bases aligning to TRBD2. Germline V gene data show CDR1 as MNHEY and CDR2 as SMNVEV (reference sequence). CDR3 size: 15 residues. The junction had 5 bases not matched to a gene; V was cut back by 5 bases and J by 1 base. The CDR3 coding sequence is TGTGCCAGCAGTCTCGGGGGGATGGCCAAAAACATTCAGTACTTC. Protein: CASSLGGMAKNIQYF.

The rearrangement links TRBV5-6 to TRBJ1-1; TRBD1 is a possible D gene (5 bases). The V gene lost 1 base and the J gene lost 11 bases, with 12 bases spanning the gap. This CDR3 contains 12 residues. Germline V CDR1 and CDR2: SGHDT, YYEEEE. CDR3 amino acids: CASSLKGRKAFF. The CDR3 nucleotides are TGTGCCAGCAGCTTGAAGGGGCGGAAGGCTTTCTTT. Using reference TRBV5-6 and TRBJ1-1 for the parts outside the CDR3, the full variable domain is DAGVTQSPTHLIKTRGQQVTLRCSPKSGHDTVSWYQQALGQGPQFIFQYYEEEERQRGNFPDRFSGHQFPNYSSELNVNALLLGDSALYLCASSLKGRKAFFGQGTRLTVV.

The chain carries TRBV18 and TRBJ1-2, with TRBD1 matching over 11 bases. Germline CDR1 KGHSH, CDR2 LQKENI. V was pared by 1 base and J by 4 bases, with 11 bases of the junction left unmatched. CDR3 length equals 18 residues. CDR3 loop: CASSPRGSSGQGAYGYTF. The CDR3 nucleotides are TGTGCCAGCTCACCACGAGGGTCGTCAGGACAGGGGGCCTATGGCTACACCTTC. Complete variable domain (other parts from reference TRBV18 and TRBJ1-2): NAGVMQNPRHLVRRRGQEARLRCSPMKGHSHVYWYRQLPEEGLKFMVYLQKENIIDESGMPKERFSAEFPKEGPSILRIQQVVRGDSAAYFCASSPRGSSGQGAYGYTFGSGTRLTVV.

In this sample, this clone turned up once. This chain's CDR3 is CASSEEQSWNSPLHF. The CDR3 DNA sequence: TGTGCCAGCAGTGAAGAGCAGTCGTGGAATTCACCCCTCCACTTT. The chain recombines TRBV2 with TRBJ1-6; no definite D call. V was cut by 1 base and J by 7 bases, with 11 bases left in between. Germline V gene lookup returns CDR1 SNHLY and CDR2 FYNNEI. The CDR3 runs to 15 residues.

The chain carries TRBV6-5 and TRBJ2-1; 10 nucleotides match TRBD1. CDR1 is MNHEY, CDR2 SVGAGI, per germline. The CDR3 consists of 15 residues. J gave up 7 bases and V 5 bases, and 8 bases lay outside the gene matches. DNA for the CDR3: TGTGCCAGCAGTCCCGGGACAGGGGTCATTAATGAGCAGTTCTTC. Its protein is CASSPGTGVINEQFF.

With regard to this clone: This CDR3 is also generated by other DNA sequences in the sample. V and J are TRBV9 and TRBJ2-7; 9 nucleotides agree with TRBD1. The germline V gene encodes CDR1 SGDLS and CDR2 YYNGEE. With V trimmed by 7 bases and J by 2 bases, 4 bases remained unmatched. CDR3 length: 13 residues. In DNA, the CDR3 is TGTGCCAGCTCGGGACAGGGTGCCTACGAGCAGTACTTC. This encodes CASSGQGAYEQYF. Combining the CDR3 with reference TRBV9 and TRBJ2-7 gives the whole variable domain DSGVTQTPKHLITATGQRVTLRCSPRSGDLSVYWYQQSLDQGLQFLIQYYNGEERAKGNILERFSAQQFPDLHSELNLSSLELGDSALYFCASSGQGAYEQYFGPGTRLTVT.

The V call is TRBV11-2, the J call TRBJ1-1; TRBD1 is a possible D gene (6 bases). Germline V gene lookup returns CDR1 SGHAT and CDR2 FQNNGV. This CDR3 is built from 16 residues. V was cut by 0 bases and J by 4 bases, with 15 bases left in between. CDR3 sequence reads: CASSLDRGGEGTEAFF. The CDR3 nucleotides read TGTGCCAGCAGCTTAGATCGCGGGGGCGAGGGCACTGAAGCTTTCTTT.

DNA of the CDR3: TGTGCCAGCAGCCAAGATAATCGTATCAGGGGGCAAGAGACCCAGTACTTC. Its translation: CASSQDNRIRGQETQYF. This chain uses TRBV14 with TRBJ2-5; TRBD1 matches 7 bases. V was clipped by 0 bases and J by 2 bases; unmatched bases: 9. The CDR3 totals 17 residues. The germline CDR1 and CDR2 sequences are SGHDN and FVKESK.

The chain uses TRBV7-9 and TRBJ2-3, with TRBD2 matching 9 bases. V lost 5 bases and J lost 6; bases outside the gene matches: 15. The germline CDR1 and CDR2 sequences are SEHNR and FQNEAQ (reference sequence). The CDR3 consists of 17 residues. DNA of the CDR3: TGTGCCAGCAGCGTAACCCCCGGGACTAGCCCCGGGGATACGCAGTATTTT. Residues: CASSVTPGTSPGDTQYF. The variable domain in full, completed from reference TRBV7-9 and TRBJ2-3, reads DTGVSQNPRHKITKRGQNVTFRCDPISEHNRLYWYRQTLGQGPEFLTYFQNEAQLEKSRLLSDRFSAERPKGSFSTLEIQRTEQGDSAMYLCASSVTPGTSPGDTQYFGPGTRLTVL.

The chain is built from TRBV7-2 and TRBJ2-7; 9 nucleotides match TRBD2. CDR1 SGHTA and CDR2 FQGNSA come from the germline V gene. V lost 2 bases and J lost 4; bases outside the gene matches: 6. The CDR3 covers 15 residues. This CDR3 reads CASSLTGLATYEQYF. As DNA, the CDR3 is TGTGCCAGCAGCTTAACGGGACTAGCTACTTACGAGCAGTACTTC.

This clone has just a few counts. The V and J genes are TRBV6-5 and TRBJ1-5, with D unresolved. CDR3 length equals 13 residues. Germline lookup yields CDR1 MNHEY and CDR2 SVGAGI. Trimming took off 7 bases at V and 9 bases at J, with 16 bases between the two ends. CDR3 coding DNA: TGTGCCAGCATTTCGGTTTTTGGAGGGCCCCAGCATTTT. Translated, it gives CASISVFGGPQHF.

The CDR3 region is CASSEQGNDEQFF. CDR3 nucleotide sequence: TGTGCCAGCAGTGAACAGGGAAACGATGAGCAGTTCTTC. This rearrangement joins TRBV6-4 to TRBJ2-1, with a weak D call TRBD1 (6 bases). CDR1 is MRHNA, CDR2 SNTAGT, per germline. The CDR3 spans 13 residues. The V end was cut by 3 bases, the J end by 8 bases, with 11 bases between.

CDR3 bases: TGTGCCAGCAGTGAAGGGTTAGGCAGTTTAGCCAAAAACATTCAGTACTTC. It translates to CASSEGLGSLAKNIQYF. The V gene is TRBV6-1, the J gene TRBJ2-4; D uncertain. V lost 1 base and J lost 0, with 13 bases in between. The CDR3 contains 17 residues. CDR1 MNHNS and CDR2 SASEGT come from the germline V gene.

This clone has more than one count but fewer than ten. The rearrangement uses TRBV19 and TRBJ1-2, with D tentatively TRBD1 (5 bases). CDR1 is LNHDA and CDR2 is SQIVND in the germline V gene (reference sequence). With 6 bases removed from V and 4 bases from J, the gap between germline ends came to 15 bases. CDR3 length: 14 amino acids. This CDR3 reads CASRLTQGGYGYTF. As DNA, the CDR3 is TGTGCCAGTAGACTTACCCAGGGAGGCTATGGCTACACCTTC. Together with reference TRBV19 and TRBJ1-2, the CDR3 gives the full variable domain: DGGITQSPKYLFRKEGQNVTLSCEQNLNHDAMYWYRQDPGQGLRLIYYSQIVNDFQKGDIAEGYSVSREKKESFPLTVTSAQKNPTAFYLCASRLTQGGYGYTFGSGTRLTVV.

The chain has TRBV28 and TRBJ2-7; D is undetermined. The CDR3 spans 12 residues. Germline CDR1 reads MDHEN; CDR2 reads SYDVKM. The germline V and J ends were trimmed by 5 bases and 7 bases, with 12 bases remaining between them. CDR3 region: CASSPVSREQYF. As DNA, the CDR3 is TGTGCCAGCAGTCCCGTGTCTAGGGAGCAGTACTTC. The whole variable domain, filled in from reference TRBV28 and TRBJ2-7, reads DVKVTQSSRYLVKRTGEKVFLECVQDMDHENMFWYRQDPGLGLRLIYFSYDVKMKEKGDIPEGYSVSREKKERFSLILESASTNQTSMYLCASSPVSREQYFGPGTRLTVT.

The CDR3 reads CASSRDTGPSSYEQYV. In nucleotides, the CDR3 is TGTGCCAGCTCTCGGGACACCGGCCCCTCATCCTACGAGCAGTACGTC. The chain has TRBV18 and TRBJ2-7; tentatively, D is TRBD1 (6 bases). The CDR3 length is 16 residues. Trimming removed 6 bases from V and 1 base from J, with 19 bases in between. Looked up from germline, CDR1 is KGHSH and CDR2 is LQKENI.

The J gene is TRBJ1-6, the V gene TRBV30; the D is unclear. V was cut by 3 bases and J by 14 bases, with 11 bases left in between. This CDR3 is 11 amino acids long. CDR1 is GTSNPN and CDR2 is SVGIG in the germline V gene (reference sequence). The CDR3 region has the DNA TGTGCCTGGAGGCTAACGGCAACCCTCCACTTT. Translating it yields CAWRLTATLHF.

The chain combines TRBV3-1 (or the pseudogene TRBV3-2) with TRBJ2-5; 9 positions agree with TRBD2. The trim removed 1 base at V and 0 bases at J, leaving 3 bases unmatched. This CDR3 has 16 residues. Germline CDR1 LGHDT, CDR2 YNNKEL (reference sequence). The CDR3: CASSQVRGGNQETQYF. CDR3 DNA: TGTGCCAGCAGCCAAGTGCGGGGGGGCAACCAAGAGACCCAGTACTTC.

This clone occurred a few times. CDR3 bases: TGTGCCAGCAGGGAACAGGGCCGCGGCTACACCTTC. Its translation is CASREQGRGYTF. The genes are TRBV12-3 or TRBV12-4 and TRBJ1-2; maybe TRBD1 (6 bases). The CDR3 length is 12 residues. The V and J ends lost 6 bases and 8 bases respectively, with 13 bases between them.

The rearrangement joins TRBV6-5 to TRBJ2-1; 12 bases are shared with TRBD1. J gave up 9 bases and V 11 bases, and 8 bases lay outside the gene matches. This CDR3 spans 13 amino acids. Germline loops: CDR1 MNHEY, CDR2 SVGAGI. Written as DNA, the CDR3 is TGTGCCTGCCGGGACAGGGGGCAAGTTGAGCAGTTCTTC. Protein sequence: CACRDRGQVEQFF.

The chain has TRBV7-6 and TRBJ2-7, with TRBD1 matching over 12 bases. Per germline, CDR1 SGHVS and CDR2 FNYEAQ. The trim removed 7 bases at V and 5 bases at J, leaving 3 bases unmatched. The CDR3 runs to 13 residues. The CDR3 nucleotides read TGTGCCAGCACGGGACAGGGGGCCCACGAGCAGTACTTC. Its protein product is CASTGQGAHEQYF.

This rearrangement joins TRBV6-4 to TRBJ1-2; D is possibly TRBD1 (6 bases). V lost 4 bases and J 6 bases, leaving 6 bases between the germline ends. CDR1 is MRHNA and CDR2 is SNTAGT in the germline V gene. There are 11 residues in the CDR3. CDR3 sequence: CASSGGHGYTF. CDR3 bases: TGTGCCAGCAGTGGGGGGCATGGCTACACCTTC.

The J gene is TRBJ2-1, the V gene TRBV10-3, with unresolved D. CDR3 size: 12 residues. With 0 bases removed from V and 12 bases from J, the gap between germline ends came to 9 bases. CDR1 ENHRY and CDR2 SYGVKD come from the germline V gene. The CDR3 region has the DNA TGTGCCATCAGTGAGTCCCCGCACGGGCAGTTCTTC. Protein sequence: CAISESPHGQFF.

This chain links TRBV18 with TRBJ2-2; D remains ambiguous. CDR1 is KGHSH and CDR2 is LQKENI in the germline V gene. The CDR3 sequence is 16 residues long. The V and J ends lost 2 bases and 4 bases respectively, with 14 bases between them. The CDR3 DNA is TGTGCCAGCTCACCAGGGTCCGCCGGAGTCACCGGGGAGCTGTTTTTT. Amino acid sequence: CASSPGSAGVTGELFF.

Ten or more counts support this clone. The CDR3 sequence is CATSRDGALLRNQPQHF. The DNA of the CDR3 is TGTGCCACCAGCAGAGATGGCGCCCTACTGCGGAATCAGCCCCAGCATTTT. The V and J genes are TRBV15 and TRBJ1-5; D is undetermined. V was clipped by 0 bases and J by 4 bases, with 16 bases between them. Germline V gene lookup returns CDR1 LNHNV and CDR2 YYDKDF (reference sequence). The CDR3 runs to 17 residues.